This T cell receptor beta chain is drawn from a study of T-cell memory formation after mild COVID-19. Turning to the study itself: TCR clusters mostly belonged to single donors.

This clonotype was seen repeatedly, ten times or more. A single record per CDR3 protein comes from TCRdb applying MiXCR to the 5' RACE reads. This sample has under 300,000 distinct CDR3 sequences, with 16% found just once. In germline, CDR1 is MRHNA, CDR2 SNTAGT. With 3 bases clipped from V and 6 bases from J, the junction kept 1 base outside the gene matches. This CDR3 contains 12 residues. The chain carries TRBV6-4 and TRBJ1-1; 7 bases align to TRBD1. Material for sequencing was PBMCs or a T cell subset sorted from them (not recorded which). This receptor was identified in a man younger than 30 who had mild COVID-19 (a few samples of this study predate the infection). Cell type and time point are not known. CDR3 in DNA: TGTGCCAGCAGTGAAGACAGGGCTGAAGCTTTCTTT. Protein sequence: CASSEDRAEAFF.